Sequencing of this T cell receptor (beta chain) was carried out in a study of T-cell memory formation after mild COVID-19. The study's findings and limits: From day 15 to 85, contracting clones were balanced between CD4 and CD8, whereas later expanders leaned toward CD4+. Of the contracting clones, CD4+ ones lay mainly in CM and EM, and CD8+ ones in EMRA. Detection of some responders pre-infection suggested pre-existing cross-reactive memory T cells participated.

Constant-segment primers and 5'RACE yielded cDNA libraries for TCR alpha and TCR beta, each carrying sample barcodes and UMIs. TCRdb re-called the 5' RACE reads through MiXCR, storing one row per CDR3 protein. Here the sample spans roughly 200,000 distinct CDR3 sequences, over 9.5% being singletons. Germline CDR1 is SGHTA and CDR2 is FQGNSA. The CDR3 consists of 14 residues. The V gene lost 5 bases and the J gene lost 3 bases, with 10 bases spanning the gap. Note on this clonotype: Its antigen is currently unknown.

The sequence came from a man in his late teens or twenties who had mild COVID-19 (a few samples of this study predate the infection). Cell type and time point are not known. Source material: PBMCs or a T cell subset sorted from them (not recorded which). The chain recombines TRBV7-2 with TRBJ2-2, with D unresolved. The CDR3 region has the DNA TGTGCCAGCAGCCCCCTCCGGGACACCGGGGAGCTGTTTTTT. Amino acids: CASSPLRDTGELFF.